The rows below give T cell receptor beta chains drawn from one sample of a study of blood T cell repertoires in COVID-19. Here immunoSEQ multiplex PCR was the method, and the copy in TCRdb shows in-frame clones only, minus some. The sample contains 210,000 or so clones, approximately 80% of which appear only once. Sample: peripheral blood. The source is a woman older than 75 with COVID-19, enrolled during active disease. Each CDR3 is given with its conserved first and last residue. Fields, in order: clone size, V gene, D gene, J gene, CDR3 DNA, CDR3 protein. A D gene is named only where the DNA matches it firmly. Not every row has a clone size; where given, it reads once, few, many or a size class.

size: .; V: TRBV9; D: TRBD1; J: TRBJ2-2; DNA: TGTGCCAGCAGCGTAACAGGGGTCCCCGGGGAGCTGTTTTTT; CDR3: CASSVTGVPGELFF
size: once; V: TRBV18; D: TRBD2; J: TRBJ2-3; DNA: TGTGCCAGCTCACTTACTAGCGGCCGCACAGATACGCAGTATTTT; CDR3: CASSLTSGRTDTQYF
size: .; V: TRBV11-3; D: TRBD2; J: TRBJ2-1; DNA: TGTGCCAGCAGCCCCTCGGTAGCGGGAGGGGACAATGAGCAGTTCTTC; CDR3: CASSPSVAGGDNEQFF
size: few; V: TRBV9; D: TRBD2; J: TRBJ2-1; DNA: TGTGCCAGCAGCGTTCAACTAGCGGGGGGGTATGAGCAGTTCTTC; CDR3: CASSVQLAGGYEQFF
size: .; V: TRBV3-1/TRBV3-2; D: TRBD1; J: TRBJ1-2; DNA: TGTGCCAGCAGCCAAGATTCAGTGACAGGGGGCTACACCTTC; CDR3: CASSQDSVTGGYTF
size: .; V: TRBV6-2/TRBV6-3; D: .; J: TRBJ1-3; DNA: TGTGCCAGCAGCACTTCGCGGATTCCCTCTGGAAACACCATATATTTT; CDR3: CASSTSRIPSGNTIYF
size: .; V: TRBV28; D: .; J: TRBJ1-3; DNA: TGTGCCAGCAGTACAGGGAGCTCGGGAAACACCATATATTTT; CDR3: CASSTGSSGNTIYF
size: .; V: TRBV7-2; D: TRBD1; J: TRBJ2-2; DNA: TGTGCCAGCAGCGCCGGACAGGCGGACACCGGGGAGCTGTTTTTT; CDR3: CASSAGQADTGELFF
size: .; V: TRBV5-1; D: TRBD1; J: TRBJ2-2; DNA: TGCGCCAGCAGCTTGGGACACCTTTGGACAGGAGGGAACACCGGGGAGCTGTTTTTT; CDR3: CASSLGHLWTGGNTGELFF
size: .; V: TRBV6-5; D: .; J: TRBJ1-5; DNA: TGTGCCAGCAGACGACAGAAAAATCAGCCCCAGCATTTT; CDR3: CASRRQKNQPQHF
size: .; V: TRBV28; D: TRBD1; J: TRBJ1-2; DNA: TGTGCCAGCAGTGTCGGGACAGCCCGGTCCTACACCTTC; CDR3: CASSVGTARSYTF
size: .; V: TRBV6-1; D: TRBD2; J: TRBJ2-5; DNA: TGTGCCAGCAGTGGTAGGGTACTAGCGGGGGGGGAGACCCAGTACTTC; CDR3: CASSGRVLAGGETQYF
size: .; V: TRBV5-1; D: .; J: TRBJ1-2; DNA: TGCGCCAGCAGCTTGTGGAGGGATGGCTACACCTTC; CDR3: CASSLWRDGYTF
size: few; V: TRBV10-1; D: .; J: TRBJ1-1; DNA: TGCGCCAGCAGCCGGGGAGGCGACACTGAAGCTTTCTTT; CDR3: CASSRGGDTEAFF
size: .; V: TRBV7-9; D: .; J: TRBJ1-6; DNA: TGTGCCAGCAGCCCGGTTAGCTCCTATAATTCACCCCTCCACTTT; CDR3: CASSPVSSYNSPLHF
size: .; V: TRBV27; D: .; J: TRBJ1-1; DNA: TGTGCCAGCAGTAAATGGGGCCCCGATGAAGCTTTCTTT; CDR3: CASSKWGPDEAFF
size: .; V: TRBV5-4; D: .; J: TRBJ1-2; DNA: TGTGCCAGCAGCTTGGGGCAGGGAGGGCCCTATGGCTACACCTTC; CDR3: CASSLGQGGPYGYTF
size: .; V: TRBV4-1; D: .; J: TRBJ2-2; DNA: TGCGCCAGCAGCCGGGGCGGGACCGACGCCGGGGAGCTGTTTTTT; CDR3: CASSRGGTDAGELFF
size: .; V: TRBV20-1; D: .; J: TRBJ2-7; DNA: TGCAGTGCTAGTAAAGGGGACGAGCAGTACTTC; CDR3: CSASKGDEQYF
size: .; V: TRBV4-1; D: .; J: TRBJ2-1; DNA: TGCGCCAGCAGCCAAGGGTCCGGGGAGCAGTTCTTC; CDR3: CASSQGSGEQFF
size: once; V: TRBV18; D: .; J: TRBJ2-2; DNA: TGTGCCAGCACTTGGGGGCGTACCGGGGAGCTGTTTTTT; CDR3: CASTWGRTGELFF
size: once; V: TRBV9; D: TRBD2; J: TRBJ2-5; DNA: TGTGCCAGCAGCGCAGTCGCGGGAGGCCAAGAGACCCAGTACTTC; CDR3: CASSAVAGGQETQYF
size: .; V: TRBV7-3; D: TRBD2; J: TRBJ2-1; DNA: TGTGCCAGCAGCCCCCGACTAGCGGGGACTAATGAGCAGTTCTTC; CDR3: CASSPRLAGTNEQFF
size: .; V: TRBV12-5; D: TRBD1; J: TRBJ1-5; DNA: TGTGCTAGTGGCTCTGTCCGACAGGGGAATCAGCCCCAGCATTTT; CDR3: CASGSVRQGNQPQHF
size: .; V: TRBV19; D: .; J: TRBJ2-2; DNA: TGTGCCAGTAGTATAGGCGAGAGGAACACCGGGGAGCTGTTTTTT; CDR3: CASSIGERNTGELFF
size: .; V: TRBV6-4; D: TRBD1; J: TRBJ2-3; DNA: TGTGCCAGCGCCCTCGGGACAGCCCGCACAGATACGCAGTATTTT; CDR3: CASALGTARTDTQYF
size: .; V: TRBV18; D: TRBD1; J: TRBJ1-2; DNA: TGTGCCAGCTCACCCAGACAGGGTCCGTTAAGCTATGGCTACACCTTC; CDR3: CASSPRQGPLSYGYTF
size: .; V: TRBV7-3; D: .; J: TRBJ2-1; DNA: TGTGCCAGCAGCGGCGGGGTTAGCTACAATGAGCAGTTCTTC; CDR3: CASSGGVSYNEQFF
size: .; V: TRBV28; D: TRBD1; J: TRBJ2-7; DNA: TGTGCCAGCGTGCGGACAGGGGGCCGTAACGAGCAGTACTTC; CDR3: CASVRTGGRNEQYF
size: .; V: TRBV18; D: TRBD2; J: TRBJ2-7; DNA: TGTGCCAGCTCACCACCGGGACTATACGAGCAGTACTTC; CDR3: CASSPPGLYEQYF
size: few; V: TRBV5-1; D: TRBD1; J: TRBJ1-6; DNA: TGCGCCAGCAGCTTGGGGACAGGGGGAGCAAATTCACCCCTCCACTTT; CDR3: CASSLGTGGANSPLHF
size: many; V: TRBV10-3; D: .; J: TRBJ1-1; DNA: TGTGCCATCAGTCCCAGGGGTTATGAAGCTTTCTTT; CDR3: CAISPRGYEAFF
size: .; V: TRBV5-8; D: TRBD1; J: TRBJ2-3; DNA: TGTGCCAGCAGCCAAGACAGGGGCACAGATACGCAGTATTTT; CDR3: CASSQDRGTDTQYF
size: few; V: TRBV25-1; D: TRBD1; J: TRBJ1-2; DNA: TGTGCCAGCAGTGCCGGGACAGGGTTTGGCTACACCTTC; CDR3: CASSAGTGFGYTF
size: .; V: TRBV28; D: TRBD1; J: TRBJ1-1; DNA: TGTGCCAGCAGAAACATCCACTGGACAGGGGGGCACACTGAAGCTTTCTTT; CDR3: CASRNIHWTGGHTEAFF
size: .; V: TRBV11-2; D: TRBD1; J: TRBJ1-2; DNA: TGTGCCAGCAGACTTCATCAGGGGGCGGATGGCTACACCTTC; CDR3: CASRLHQGADGYTF
size: few; V: TRBV5-4; D: TRBD1; J: TRBJ1-1; DNA: TGTGCCAGCAGGCGGGACAGGGGGGCAGCTTTCTTT; CDR3: CASRRDRGAAFF
size: .; V: TRBV29-1; D: .; J: TRBJ1-3; DNA: TGCAGCGTTGAAGATCTAGGTGCTGGAAACACCATATATTTT; CDR3: CSVEDLGAGNTIYF
size: .; V: TRBV20-1; D: TRBD2; J: TRBJ2-1; DNA: TGCAGTGTTTGGTGGGAGGGCCAGTTCTTC; CDR3: CSVWWEGQFF
size: .; V: TRBV3-1/TRBV3-2; D: TRBD2; J: TRBJ2-3; DNA: TGTGCCACCACGAAAGGGGGACTAGCCGGCGGTACGCAGTATTTT; CDR3: CATTKGGLAGGTQYF
size: .; V: TRBV18; D: .; J: TRBJ1-3; DNA: TGTGCCAGCTCACCAGGGGGCGACCACTCTGGAAACACCATATATTTT; CDR3: CASSPGGDHSGNTIYF
size: .; V: TRBV28; D: TRBD1; J: TRBJ1-3; DNA: TGTGCCAGCAGACCTGGACAGGGAGGAAACACCATATATTTT; CDR3: CASRPGQGGNTIYF
size: .; V: TRBV12-3/TRBV12-4; D: .; J: TRBJ2-7; DNA: TGTGCCAGCAGTGCTCCAGGCTACGAGCAGTACTTC; CDR3: CASSAPGYEQYF
size: .; V: TRBV7-3; D: .; J: TRBJ2-5; DNA: TGTGCCAGCAGCTTTGCCGGGGAAGAGACCCAGTACTTC; CDR3: CASSFAGEETQYF
size: .; V: TRBV10-1; D: TRBD1; J: TRBJ2-3; DNA: TGCGCCAGCCCTGGGACCCCCGGGACAGGGTCCCCAGGGACAGATACGCAGTATTTT; CDR3: CASPGTPGTGSPGTDTQYF
size: .; V: TRBV5-1; D: TRBD1; J: TRBJ1-1; DNA: TGCGCCGGCAGCAATCGGGACAGGGCTACTGAAGCTTTCTTT; CDR3: CAGSNRDRATEAFF
size: .; V: TRBV10-1; D: TRBD1; J: TRBJ2-7; DNA: TGCGCCAGCCCAAGGGGACAGGGGCCTTACGAGCAGTACTTC; CDR3: CASPRGQGPYEQYF
size: .; V: TRBV7-9; D: .; J: TRBJ1-6; DNA: TGTGCCAGCAGCCGAGATTCACCCCTCCACTTT; CDR3: CASSRDSPLHF
size: .; V: TRBV5-4; D: .; J: TRBJ2-1; DNA: TGTGCCAGCAGCTTGGCAGGAACCAATGAGCAGTTCTTC; CDR3: CASSLAGTNEQFF
size: .; V: TRBV6-5; D: TRBD1; J: TRBJ2-7; DNA: TGTGCCAGCAGTTCCGGGGACAGGGTGCACGAGCAGTACTTC; CDR3: CASSSGDRVHEQYF
size: .; V: TRBV5-1; D: .; J: TRBJ2-3; DNA: TGCGCCAGCAGCCAGTACAGCACAGATACGCAGTATTTT; CDR3: CASSQYSTDTQYF
size: .; V: TRBV2; D: .; J: TRBJ1-2; DNA: TGTGCCAGCAGTGCACGACTGGAGGGTGGCTACACCTTC; CDR3: CASSARLEGGYTF
size: .; V: TRBV7-2; D: .; J: TRBJ1-1; DNA: TGTGCCAGCAGCCGCTCCGGGTCAAGGCTCGGGAACACTGAAGCTTTCTTT; CDR3: CASSRSGSRLGNTEAFF
size: .; V: TRBV9; D: .; J: TRBJ2-1; DNA: TGTGCCAGCAGTCACGGGGGACCCAGCTACAATGAGCAGTTCTTC; CDR3: CASSHGGPSYNEQFF
size: few; V: TRBV7-7; D: TRBD1; J: TRBJ2-3; DNA: TGTGCTAGCAGCTTAGGGAGGACAGGGGCAGATACGCAGTATTTT; CDR3: CASSLGRTGADTQYF